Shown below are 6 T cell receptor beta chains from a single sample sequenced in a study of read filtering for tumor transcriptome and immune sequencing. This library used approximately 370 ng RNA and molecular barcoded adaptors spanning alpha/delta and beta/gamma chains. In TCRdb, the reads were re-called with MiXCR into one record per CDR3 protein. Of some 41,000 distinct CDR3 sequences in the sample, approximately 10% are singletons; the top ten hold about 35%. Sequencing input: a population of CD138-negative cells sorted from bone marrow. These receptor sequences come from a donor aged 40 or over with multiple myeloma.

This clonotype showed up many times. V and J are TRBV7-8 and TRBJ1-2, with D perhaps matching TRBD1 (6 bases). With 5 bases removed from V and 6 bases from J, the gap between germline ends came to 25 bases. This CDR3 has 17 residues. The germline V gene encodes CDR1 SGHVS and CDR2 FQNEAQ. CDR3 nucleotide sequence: TGTGCCAGCAGCCCCATGATGGGGACATGGGCTAAAAATGGCTACACCTTC. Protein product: CASSPMMGTWAKNGYTF.

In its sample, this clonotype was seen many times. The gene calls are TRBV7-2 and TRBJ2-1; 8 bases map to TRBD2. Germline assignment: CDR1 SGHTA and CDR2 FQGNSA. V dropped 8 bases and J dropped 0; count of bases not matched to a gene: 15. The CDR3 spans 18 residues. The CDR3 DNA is TGTGCCAGCGGCGCACTCGCGGGGGGTCTAAGCTCCTACAATGAGCAGTTCTTC. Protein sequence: CASGALAGGLSSYNEQFF.

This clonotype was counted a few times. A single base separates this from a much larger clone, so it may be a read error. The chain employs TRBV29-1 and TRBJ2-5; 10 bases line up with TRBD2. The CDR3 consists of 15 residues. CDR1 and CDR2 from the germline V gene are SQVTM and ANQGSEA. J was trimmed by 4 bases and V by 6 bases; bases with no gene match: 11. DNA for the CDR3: TGCAGCGTAGGCACCGGGACTAGCGCTGGAGAGACCCAGTACTTC. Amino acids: CSVGTGTSAGETQYF.

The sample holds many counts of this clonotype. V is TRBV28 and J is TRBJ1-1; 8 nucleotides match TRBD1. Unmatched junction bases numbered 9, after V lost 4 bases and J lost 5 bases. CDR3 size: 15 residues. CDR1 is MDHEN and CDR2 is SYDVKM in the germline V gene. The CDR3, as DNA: TGTGCCAGCAGTTCCGCCGGGACAGGAAAAACTGAAGCTTTCTTT. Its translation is CASSSAGTGKTEAFF.

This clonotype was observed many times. As DNA, the CDR3 is TGCGCCAGCAGAGGGACAGGGACCTACAATGAGCAGTTCTTC. As protein: CASRGTGTYNEQFF. This chain connects TRBV10-2 to TRBJ2-1, with TRBD1 matching 9 bases. The CDR3 has 14 residues. Unmatched junction bases numbered 2, after V lost 6 bases and J lost 2 bases. Germline V gene sequence: CDR1 WSHSY, CDR2 SAAADI.

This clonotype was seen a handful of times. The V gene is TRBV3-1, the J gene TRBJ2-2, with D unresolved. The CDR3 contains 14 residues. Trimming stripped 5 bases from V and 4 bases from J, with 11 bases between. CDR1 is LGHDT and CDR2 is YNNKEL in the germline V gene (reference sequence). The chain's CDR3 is CASSVLESTGELFF. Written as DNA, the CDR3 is TGTGCCAGCAGCGTTCTTGAGTCCACCGGGGAGCTGTTTTTT.